This T cell receptor (beta chain) was sequenced for a study of blood T cell repertoires in COVID-19. Looking at the study overall: Samples came from the United States, Italy and Spain, spanning acute and convalescent COVID-19. PBMCs, B-cell-depleted T cells, or T cells were the source of the cDNA or gDNA that made up the material.

Sequenced by immunoSEQ multiplex PCR; TCRdb stores in-frame clones only, minus some. Of roughly 190,000 clones listed, 70% to 90% are singletons. In germline, CDR1 is SGHAT, CDR2 FQNNGV. CDR3 length: 13 residues. The trim removed 4 bases at V and 3 bases at J, leaving 2 bases unmatched. The V and J genes are TRBV11-2 and TRBJ2-7; 8 nucleotides match TRBD2. The receptor was isolated from a man aged 55 to 69 with active or convalescent COVID-19. The sequencing input was peripheral blood. The CDR3 region is CASSSGGYYEQYF. The CDR3 DNA is TGTGCCAGCAGCTCGGGGGGGTACTACGAGCAGTACTTC.